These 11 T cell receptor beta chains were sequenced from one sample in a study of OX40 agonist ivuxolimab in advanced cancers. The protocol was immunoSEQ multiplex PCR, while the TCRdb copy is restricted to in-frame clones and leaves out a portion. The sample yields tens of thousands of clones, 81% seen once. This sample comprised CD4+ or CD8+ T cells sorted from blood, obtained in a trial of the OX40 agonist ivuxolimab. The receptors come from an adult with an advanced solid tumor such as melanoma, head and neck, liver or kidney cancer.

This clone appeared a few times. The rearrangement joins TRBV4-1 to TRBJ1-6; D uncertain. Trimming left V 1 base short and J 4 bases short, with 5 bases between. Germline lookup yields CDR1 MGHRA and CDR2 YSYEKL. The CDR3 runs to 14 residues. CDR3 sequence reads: CASSQGQYNSPLHF. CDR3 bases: TGCGCCAGCAGCCAAGGACAATATAATTCACCCCTCCACTTT.

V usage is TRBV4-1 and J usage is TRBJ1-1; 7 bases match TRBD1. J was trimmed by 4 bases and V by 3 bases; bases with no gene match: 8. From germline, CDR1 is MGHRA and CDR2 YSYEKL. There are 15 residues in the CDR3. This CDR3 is CASSHPGQAGTEAFF. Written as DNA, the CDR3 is TGCGCCAGCAGCCATCCAGGACAGGCGGGCACTGAAGCTTTCTTT.

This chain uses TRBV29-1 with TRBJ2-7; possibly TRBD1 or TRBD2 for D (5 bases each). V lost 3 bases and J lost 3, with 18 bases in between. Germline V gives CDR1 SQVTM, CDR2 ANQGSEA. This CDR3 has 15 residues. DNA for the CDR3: TGCAGCGTTGATTCTTGGGGGACGCAAGGCTACGAGCAGTACTTC. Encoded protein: CSVDSWGTQGYEQYF.

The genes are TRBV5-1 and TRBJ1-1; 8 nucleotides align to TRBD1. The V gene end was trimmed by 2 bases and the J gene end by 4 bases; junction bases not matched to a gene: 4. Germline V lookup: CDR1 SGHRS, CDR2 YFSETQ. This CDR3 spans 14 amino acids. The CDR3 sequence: CASSLNQGATEAFF. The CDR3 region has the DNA TGCGCCAGCAGCTTAAACCAGGGGGCCACTGAAGCTTTCTTT. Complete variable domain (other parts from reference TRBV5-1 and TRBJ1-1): KAGVTQTPRYLIKTRGQQVTLSCSPISGHRSVSWYQQTPGQGLQFLFEYFSETQRNKGNFPGRFSGRQFSNSRSEMNVSTLELGDSALYLCASSLNQGATEAFFGQGTRLTVV.

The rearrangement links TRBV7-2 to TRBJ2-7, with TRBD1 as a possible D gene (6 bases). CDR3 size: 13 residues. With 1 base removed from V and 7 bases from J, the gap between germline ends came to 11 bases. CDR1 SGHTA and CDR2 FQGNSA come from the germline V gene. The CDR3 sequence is CASSLVRRGEQYF. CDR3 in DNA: TGTGCCAGCAGCTTAGTACGTAGGGGGGAGCAGTACTTC.

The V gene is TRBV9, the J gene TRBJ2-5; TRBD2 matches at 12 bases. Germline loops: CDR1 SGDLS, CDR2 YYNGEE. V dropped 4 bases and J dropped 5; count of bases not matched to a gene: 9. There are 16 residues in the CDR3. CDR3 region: CASSQRLAGEGETQYF. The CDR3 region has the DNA TGTGCCAGCAGCCAAAGACTAGCGGGAGAGGGGGAGACCCAGTACTTC.

The CDR3 loop reads CASSLTPPSSGNTIYF. CDR3 nucleotide sequence: TGTGCCAGCAGTTTAACCCCCCCCAGCTCTGGAAACACCATATATTTT. The V call is TRBV27, the J call TRBJ1-3; no reliable D call. The CDR3 loop spans 16 amino acids. Germline CDR1 reads MNHEY; CDR2 reads SMNVEV (reference sequence). V lost 2 bases, J lost 0 bases, and 11 bases lay in between.

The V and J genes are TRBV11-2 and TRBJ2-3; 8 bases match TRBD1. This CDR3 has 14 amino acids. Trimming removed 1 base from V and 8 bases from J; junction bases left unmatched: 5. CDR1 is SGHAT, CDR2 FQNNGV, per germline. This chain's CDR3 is CASSLGDRWGTQYF. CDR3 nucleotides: TGTGCCAGCAGCTTAGGGGACAGGTGGGGTACGCAGTATTTT.

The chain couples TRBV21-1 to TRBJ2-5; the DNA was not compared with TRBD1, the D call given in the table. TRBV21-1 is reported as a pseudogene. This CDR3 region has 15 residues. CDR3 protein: CASSKERGNQETQYF. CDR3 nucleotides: TGTGCCAGCAGCAAAGAGAGGGGGAATCAAGAGACCCAGTACTTC.

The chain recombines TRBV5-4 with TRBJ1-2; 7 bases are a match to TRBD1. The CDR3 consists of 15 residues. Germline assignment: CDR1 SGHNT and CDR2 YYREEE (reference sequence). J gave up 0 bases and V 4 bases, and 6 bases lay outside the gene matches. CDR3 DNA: TGTGCCAGCAGCCCACAGGGGAGAGCTAACTATGGCTACACCTTC. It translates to CASSPQGRANYGYTF.

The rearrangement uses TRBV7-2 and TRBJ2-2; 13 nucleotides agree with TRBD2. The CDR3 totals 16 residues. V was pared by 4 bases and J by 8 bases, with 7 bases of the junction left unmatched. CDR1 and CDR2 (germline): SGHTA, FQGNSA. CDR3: CASSSRTSGSRGELFF. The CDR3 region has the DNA TGTGCCAGCAGCTCTCGGACTAGCGGGAGTCGTGGGGAGCTGTTTTTT.